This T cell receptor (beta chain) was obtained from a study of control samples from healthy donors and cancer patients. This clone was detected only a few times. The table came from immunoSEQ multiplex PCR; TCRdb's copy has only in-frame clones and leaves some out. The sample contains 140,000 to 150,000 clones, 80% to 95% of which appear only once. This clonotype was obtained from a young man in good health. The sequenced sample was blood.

The CDR3: CASSPTAGQGYNQPQHF. The CDR3 coding sequence is TGTGCCAGCAGCCCAACGGCGGGACAGGGCTACAATCAGCCCCAGCATTTT. The gene calls are TRBV7-9 and TRBJ1-5, with 9 bases matching TRBD1. Per germline, CDR1 SEHNR and CDR2 FQNEAQ (reference sequence). The CDR3 extends over 17 amino acids. V trimming: 5 bases; J trimming: 3 bases; junction bases outside the gene matches: 11.